The 17 T cell receptor beta chains in this list originate from one sample, sequenced in a study of blood T cell repertoires in COVID-19. Clones were read by immunoSEQ multiplex PCR, and TCRdb kept only the in-frame ones, dropping some. The repertoire consists of around 250,000 clones, with around 91% occurring once and the leading ten covering 2% to 2.5%. The sequenced sample consisted of peripheral blood. The receptors shown here come from a woman in her sixties with COVID-19, enrolled during active disease.

The chain is built from TRBV19 and TRBJ2-3; 9 positions match TRBD1. The CDR3 has 16 residues. The V gene's germline CDR1 is LNHDA and CDR2 SQIVND (reference sequence). With 4 bases clipped from V and 2 bases from J, the junction kept 7 bases outside the gene matches. In nucleotides, the CDR3 is TGTGCCAGTAGTACGACAGGGGGTGCCTCCACAGATACGCAGTATTTT. Amino acids: CASSTTGGASTDTQYF.

The rearrangement joins TRBV19 to TRBJ2-7; D may be TRBD2 (6 bases). Trimming left V 6 bases short and J 5 bases short, with 14 bases between. The CDR3 sequence is 13 residues long. The germline V gene has CDR1 LNHDA and CDR2 SQIVND (reference sequence). The CDR3 loop is CASSPGGVNEQYF. The CDR3 DNA is TGTGCCAGTAGCCCCGGAGGGGTGAACGAGCAGTACTTC.

This chain connects TRBV7-8 to TRBJ2-7; TRBD1 matches at 11 bases. This CDR3 comprises 16 residues. V dropped 4 bases and J dropped 3; count of bases not matched to a gene: 8. Germline-derived CDR1 and CDR2 are SGHVS and FQNEAQ. CDR3 protein: CASSSWGTGGLYEQYF. The CDR3 bases are TGTGCCAGCAGCTCTTGGGGGACAGGGGGTCTCTACGAGCAGTACTTC.

The V and J genes are TRBV6-2 or TRBV6-3 and TRBJ1-5, with D unresolved. The CDR3 is made up of 16 amino acids. Trimming shortened V by 0 bases and J by 3 bases, and 12 bases separated the two germline ends. CDR1 is MNHEY, CDR2 SVGEGT, per germline. The CDR3 is CASSYSPGRPNQPQHF. For the CDR3, the DNA is TGTGCCAGCAGTTACTCACCAGGTAGGCCCAATCAGCCCCAGCATTTT.

This chain joins TRBV6-5 and TRBJ1-1; no firm D call. The V gene's germline CDR1 is MNHEY and CDR2 SVGAGI. This CDR3 comprises 12 residues. Trimming stripped 2 bases from V and 4 bases from J, with 5 bases between. The CDR3 here is CASSYGGTEAFF. Here the CDR3 DNA reads TGTGCCAGCAGTTACGGAGGCACTGAAGCTTTCTTT.

This clone was detected only once. The V gene is TRBV9, the J gene TRBJ2-3; TRBD1 matches 7 bases. The V segment lost 3 bases and the J segment 5 bases; nucleotides outside the gene matches: 18. The CDR3 spans 18 residues. Germline values: CDR1 SGDLS, CDR2 YYNGEE. The CDR3 sequence: CASSAPQGFRGRGDTQYF. The DNA of the CDR3 is TGTGCCAGCAGCGCACCGCAGGGATTTAGGGGGCGAGGAGATACGCAGTATTTT. The full variable domain, rest sourced from reference TRBV9 and TRBJ2-3, is DSGVTQTPKHLITATGQRVTLRCSPRSGDLSVYWYQQSLDQGLQFLIQYYNGEERAKGNILERFSAQQFPDLHSELNLSSLELGDSALYFCASSAPQGFRGRGDTQYFGPGTRLTVL.

The gene calls are TRBV10-3 and TRBJ2-5; D perhaps matches TRBD1 (5 bases). The V end lost 8 bases, the J end lost 7 bases, and 20 bases lay between the germline ends. The CDR3 runs 14 residues. CDR1 ENHRY and CDR2 SYGVKD come from the germline V gene. This CDR3 is CAIRTQTAPGTQYF. Here the CDR3 DNA reads TGTGCCATCCGGACCCAGACAGCCCCGGGGACCCAGTACTTC.

The chain carries TRBV28 and TRBJ1-5; D ambiguous. The CDR3 consists of 17 residues. Trimming took 4 bases from V and 4 from J, leaving 20 bases between them. Germline CDR1 MDHEN, CDR2 SYDVKM. This CDR3 is CASSWVVGEGKNQPQHF. CDR3 sequence (DNA): TGTGCCAGCAGTTGGGTCGTCGGGGAAGGAAAAAATCAGCCCCAGCATTTT.

The chain uses TRBV7-2 and TRBJ1-3; D is undetermined. Germline loops: CDR1 SGHTA, CDR2 FQGNSA. Trimming shortened V by 5 bases and J by 2 bases, and 7 bases separated the two germline ends. The CDR3 has 13 amino acids. In DNA form, the CDR3 reads TGTGCCAGCAGCCCGAGGACTGGAAACACCATATATTTT. This encodes CASSPRTGNTIYF.

J is TRBJ2-7 and V is TRBV27, with TRBD1 identical over 7 bases. The CDR3 sequence is 14 residues long. Germline CDR1 reads MNHEY; CDR2 reads SMNVEV (reference sequence). Unmatched junction bases numbered 11, after V lost 6 bases and J lost 6 bases. The chain's CDR3 is CASRATGNVGEQYF. The CDR3 DNA reads as TGTGCCAGCAGGGCGACAGGGAACGTGGGCGAGCAGTACTTC.

This clone showed up just once. The rearrangement uses TRBV5-4 and TRBJ1-6; possibly TRBD1 for D (6 bases). The CDR3 length is 14 residues. V was trimmed by 2 bases and J by 4 bases, leaving 7 bases between them. Per the germline V gene, CDR1 is SGHNT and CDR2 is YYREEE (reference sequence). CDR3 loop: CASSFQGYNSPLHF. CDR3 in DNA: TGTGCCAGCAGCTTCCAGGGGTATAATTCACCCCTCCACTTT.

The chain couples TRBV6-1 to TRBJ1-5, with unresolved D. CDR1 is MNHNS, CDR2 SASEGT, per germline. V was cut by 1 base and J by 6 bases, with 10 bases left in between. CDR3 length equals 14 residues. CDR3 sequence: CASSEGLLLQPQHF. The CDR3 DNA sequence: TGTGCCAGCAGTGAAGGACTCCTTCTTCAGCCCCAGCATTTT.

The V call is TRBV19, the J call TRBJ1-1; D possibly corresponds to TRBD1 (6 bases). This CDR3 contains 14 residues. In germline, CDR1 is LNHDA, CDR2 SQIVND (reference sequence). The V gene lost 2 bases and the J gene lost 5 bases, with 12 bases spanning the gap. The CDR3 spells CASSIRGLETEAFF. The CDR3 region has the DNA TGTGCCAGTAGTATAAGGGGGTTAGAGACTGAAGCTTTCTTT.

The J gene is TRBJ1-2, the V gene TRBV18; 7 bases agree with TRBD1. The CDR3 is made up of 13 amino acids. Germline V gene sequence: CDR1 KGHSH, CDR2 LQKENI. Germline trimming cut 4 bases from V and 4 bases from J; bases unmatched to any gene: 3. DNA for the CDR3: TGTGCCAGCTCACGACAGGGAATCTATGGCTACACCTTC. This translates into CASSRQGIYGYTF.

V is TRBV11-2 and J is TRBJ1-1, with D tentatively TRBD1 (5 bases). The CDR3 contains 14 residues. Germline CDR1 is SGHAT and CDR2 is FQNNGV. With 5 bases removed from V and 2 bases from J, the gap between germline ends came to 12 bases. The chain's CDR3 is CASSKDIHNTEAFF. CDR3 coding DNA: TGTGCCAGCAGCAAGGACATTCATAACACTGAAGCTTTCTTT. Looking up the rest from reference TRBV11-2 and TRBJ1-1 gives the full variable domain: EAGVAQSPRYKIIEKRQSVAFWCNPISGHATLYWYQQILGQGPKLLIQFQNNGVVDDSQLPKDRFSAERLKGVDSTLKIQPAKLEDSAVYLCASSKDIHNTEAFFGQGTRLTVV.

The chain has TRBV5-1 and TRBJ1-1, with a weak D call TRBD1 (6 bases). This CDR3 contains 12 residues. Trimming cost V 4 bases and J 11 bases, with 15 bases left between them. Germline CDR1 is SGHRS and CDR2 is YFSETQ. The CDR3 nucleotides read TGCGCCAGCAGCCCCCCTGGGGGCCCTGCTTTCTTT. It is translated as CASSPPGGPAFF.

The rearrangement links TRBV6-5 to TRBJ1-4; 9 bases align to TRBD1. The CDR3 is 12 amino acids. The trim removed 8 bases at V and 7 bases at J, leaving 2 bases unmatched. Germline V gives CDR1 MNHEY, CDR2 SVGAGI. In DNA form, the CDR3 reads TGTGCCAGCGGGACAGGGTCTGAAAAACTGTTTTTT. Its protein product is CASGTGSEKLFF.